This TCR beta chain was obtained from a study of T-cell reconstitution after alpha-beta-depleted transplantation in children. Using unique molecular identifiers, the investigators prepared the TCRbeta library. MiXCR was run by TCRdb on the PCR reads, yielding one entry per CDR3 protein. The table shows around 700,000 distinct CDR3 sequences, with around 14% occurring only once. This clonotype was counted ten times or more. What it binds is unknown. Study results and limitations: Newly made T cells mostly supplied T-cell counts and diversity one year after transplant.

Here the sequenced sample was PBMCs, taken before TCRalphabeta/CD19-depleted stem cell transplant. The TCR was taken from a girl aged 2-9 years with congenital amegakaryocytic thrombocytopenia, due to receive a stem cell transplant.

DNA of the CDR3: TGTGCCAGCAGCTTAAGGCCCAATTCACCCCTCCACTTT. This translates into CASSLRPNSPLHF. The chain uses TRBV7-3 and TRBJ1-6; D gene uncertain. Germline values: CDR1 SGHTA, CDR2 FQGTGA. This CDR3 region has 13 residues. Trimming shortened V by 1 base and J by 7 bases, and 5 bases separated the two germline ends.